The 27 T cell receptor beta chains listed next were all sequenced from one sample in a study of cytomegalovirus exposure and HLA in healthy donors. PCR involved 60 Vbeta and 13 Jbeta primers. Repertoires were generated with immunoSEQ multiplex PCR, while TCRdb's copy carries only in-frame clones and drops some. The data hold approximately 69,000 clones, with 70% to 75% observed a single time. Source material: PBMCs. The receptors were gathered from a woman in her thirties in good health and CMV-seropositive.

The chain is built from TRBV4-1 and TRBJ2-2, with 8 nucleotides matching TRBD2. V lost 0 bases and J lost 3; bases outside the gene matches: 3. Germline V gene data show CDR1 as MGHRA and CDR2 as YSYEKL. This CDR3 comprises 16 residues. The CDR3 DNA reads TGCGCCAGCAGCCAAGAACTAGCGGAGTACACCGGGGAGCTGTTTTTT. This encodes CASSQELAEYTGELFF.

This clone was seen a handful of times. This chain connects TRBV11-2 to TRBJ1-1; no reliable D call. The CDR3 covers 13 residues. Looked up from germline, CDR1 is SGHAT and CDR2 is FQNNGV. The germline V and J ends were trimmed by 1 base and 1 base, with 4 bases remaining between them. CDR3 sequence (DNA): TGTGCCAGCAGCTTAGGACAGAACACTGAAGCTTTCTTT. Its translation: CASSLGQNTEAFF.

The genes are TRBV4-1 and TRBJ2-1; tentatively, D is TRBD1 (5 bases). Germline CDR1 is MGHRA and CDR2 is YSYEKL. V was trimmed by 1 base and J by 4 bases, leaving 14 bases between them. The CDR3 contains 16 residues. The CDR3, as DNA: TGCGCCAGCAGCCAAGTATCCGCAGGGAATTACAATGAGCAGTTCTTC. Residues: CASSQVSAGNYNEQFF.

The rearrangement links TRBV30 to TRBJ2-2; 7 bases match TRBD2. CDR1 is GTSNPN and CDR2 is SVGIG in the germline V gene (reference sequence). The CDR3 contains 15 residues. J was trimmed by 1 base and V by 6 bases; bases with no gene match: 8. The CDR3 coding sequence is TGTGCCTGCCAAACTAGCGCCCTGAACACCGGGGAGCTGTTTTTT. Protein product: CACQTSALNTGELFF.

The rearrangement links TRBV4-1 to TRBJ1-5, with no clear D. CDR3 length: 14 residues. CDR1 and CDR2 (germline): MGHRA, YSYEKL. Trimming took 2 bases from V and 1 from J, leaving 6 bases between them. CDR3 in amino acids: CASSQFLSNQPQHF. The CDR3 coding sequence is TGCGCCAGCAGCCAATTCCTGAGCAATCAGCCCCAGCATTTT.

The chain carries TRBV6-1 and TRBJ1-2; 7 bases are shared with TRBD1. The CDR3 is 12 amino acids. J lost 10 bases, V lost 6 bases, and 8 bases had no gene match. Germline CDR1 MNHNS, CDR2 SASEGT. The CDR3 DNA is TGTGCCAGCAGGGGACAGCTCATGGACTACACCTTC. It codes for CASRGQLMDYTF.

This clone was detected a few times. The V call is TRBV28, the J call TRBJ2-7; D is perhaps TRBD1 (5 bases). The CDR3 is 13 residues long. Germline V gives CDR1 MDHEN, CDR2 SYDVKM. V lost 7 bases, J lost 9 bases, and 19 bases lay in between. DNA of the CDR3: TGTGCCAGCAAAAGGGGTAGGGCTACAGGGCAGTACTTC. Residues: CASKRGRATGQYF.

The chain couples TRBV19 to TRBJ1-1; D call uncertain. CDR1 is LNHDA and CDR2 is SQIVND in the germline V gene (reference sequence). V was shortened by 7 bases and J by 4 bases, with 13 bases between the two germline ends. CDR3 size: 13 residues. The CDR3 nucleotides read TGTGCCAGTAAGCGGGAGGCCCCCACTGAAGCTTTCTTT. Translated, it gives CASKREAPTEAFF.

This clone was observed once. The gene calls are TRBV30 and TRBJ2-3; D is undetermined. Germline V lookup: CDR1 GTSNPN, CDR2 SVGIG (reference sequence). CDR3 size: 12 residues. Trimming left V 3 bases short and J 2 bases short, with 6 bases between. The CDR3, as DNA: TGTGCCTGGAGGGCCTCCACAGATACGCAGTATTTT. Translating gives CAWRASTDTQYF.

The rearrangement uses TRBV18 and TRBJ1-1; 10 nucleotides align to TRBD1. The germline CDR1 and CDR2 sequences are KGHSH and LQKENI. V trimming: 3 bases; J trimming: 7 bases; junction bases outside the gene matches: 11. CDR3 size: 16 residues. The CDR3 nucleotides read TGTGCCAGCTCACCGTCAATGGGACAGGGGCTCCGTGAAGCTTTCTTT. It codes for CASSPSMGQGLREAFF.

The gene calls are TRBV2 and TRBJ2-2; 8 positions match TRBD2. The CDR3 has 15 residues. Trimming removed 5 bases from V and 5 bases from J; junction bases left unmatched: 7. Germline V lookup: CDR1 SNHLY, CDR2 FYNNEI. CDR3 loop: CASSSSGSDTGELFF. The CDR3 region has the DNA TGTGCCAGCAGTAGCAGCGGGAGCGATACCGGGGAGCTGTTTTTT.

The chain links TRBV10-2 to TRBJ2-2; a possible D gene is TRBD2 (5 bases). The CDR3 totals 15 residues. Germline V CDR1 and CDR2: WSHSY, SAAADI. V dropped 4 bases and J dropped 5 bases, with 14 bases sitting between them. The CDR3 coding sequence is TGCGCCAGCAGTGGGGTGGCCGGGGAGACCGGGGAGCTGTTTTTT. Its protein is CASSGVAGETGELFF.

The rearrangement joins TRBV19 to TRBJ1-6; D is undetermined. In germline, CDR1 is LNHDA, CDR2 SQIVND (reference sequence). The V end was cut by 1 base, the J end by 9 bases, with 4 bases between. This CDR3 has 12 residues. CDR3 region: CASSIGSSPLHF. In DNA form, the CDR3 reads TGTGCCAGTAGTATAGGCAGTTCACCCCTCCACTTT.

This sequence joins TRBV29-1 and TRBJ1-5; D gene unclear. The V end was cut by 4 bases, the J end by 2 bases, with 6 bases between. CDR1 is SQVTM and CDR2 is ANQGSEA in the germline V gene. This CDR3 comprises 12 residues. This CDR3 reads CSVVSGNQPQHF. CDR3 bases: TGCAGCGTTGTATCAGGCAATCAGCCCCAGCATTTT.

The CDR3, as DNA: TGTGCCAGCTCACCGGAGACAGGGGCCTACTACGAGCAGTACTTC. This translates into CASSPETGAYYEQYF. The chain carries TRBV18 and TRBJ2-7; 8 bases agree with TRBD1. The germline CDR1 and CDR2 sequences are KGHSH and LQKENI. Losses at the gene ends were 3 bases for V and 3 bases for J; bases not matched to a gene: 7. The CDR3 runs 15 residues.

The rearrangement uses TRBV5-1 and TRBJ1-2; D ambiguous. V lost 7 bases, J lost 5 bases, and 18 bases lay in between. The germline CDR1 and CDR2 sequences are SGHRS and YFSETQ. This CDR3 contains 14 residues. CDR3 nucleotides: TGCGCCAGCGGCAGAGACTCTCTCGATTATGGCTACACCTTC. It codes for CASGRDSLDYGYTF.

The V and J genes are TRBV30 and TRBJ2-2; D may be TRBD1 (6 bases). The CDR3 runs to 14 residues. V lost 0 bases and J 6 bases, leaving 11 bases between the germline ends. Per the germline V gene, CDR1 is GTSNPN and CDR2 is SVGIG (reference sequence). CDR3: CAWSVLGAAGELFF. CDR3 coding DNA: TGTGCCTGGAGTGTACTGGGGGCAGCCGGGGAGCTGTTTTTT.

V and J are TRBV30 and TRBJ2-1; no clear D gene. CDR1 and CDR2 from the germline V gene are GTSNPN and SVGIG (reference sequence). Trimming removed 3 bases from V and 3 bases from J, with 6 bases in between. The CDR3 loop spans 12 amino acids. The CDR3 reads CAWRYSYNEQFF. CDR3 nucleotide sequence: TGTGCCTGGAGGTATAGCTACAATGAGCAGTTCTTC.

Only one count was recorded for this clone. The chain joins TRBV19 to TRBJ2-7, with D possibly matching TRBD1 (5 bases). Trimming left V 3 bases short and J 2 bases short, with 11 bases between. The CDR3 runs 14 residues. The germline V gene encodes CDR1 LNHDA and CDR2 SQIVND (reference sequence). The CDR3, as DNA: TGTGCCAGTAGTATGTCCCCGGACACCTACGAGCAGTACTTC. It translates to CASSMSPDTYEQYF.

J is TRBJ1-2 and V is TRBV4-3; D ambiguous. V shed 4 bases and J shed 7 bases, with 10 bases lying between them. CDR3 size: 12 residues. Germline V gene lookup returns CDR1 LGHNA and CDR2 YSLEER. CDR3 nucleotides: TGCGCCAGCAGCCCGACCCGGGGTGGCTACACCTTC. Amino acid sequence: CASSPTRGGYTF.

The chain couples TRBV30 to TRBJ2-3; tentative D call: TRBD2 (5 bases). The CDR3 runs 11 residues. Germline V gene sequence: CDR1 GTSNPN, CDR2 SVGIG (reference sequence). V shed 4 bases and J shed 6 bases, with 8 bases lying between them. For the CDR3, the DNA is TGTGCCTGGACCTCGGGGGATACGCAGTATTTT. This translates into CAWTSGDTQYF.

The chain combines TRBV4-2 with TRBJ2-1, with 9 positions matching TRBD2. The CDR3 runs 15 residues. The V gene's germline CDR1 is LGHNA and CDR2 YNFKEQ. V gave up 6 bases and J gave up 8 bases; unmatched junction bases: 11. CDR3 amino acids: CASSFIAGVDHEQFF. As DNA, the CDR3 is TGTGCCAGCAGTTTTATAGCGGGAGTAGATCATGAGCAGTTCTTC.

The rearrangement links TRBV9 to TRBJ1-1; D perhaps matches TRBD1 (5 bases). V shed 4 bases and J shed 1 base, with 14 bases lying between them. The CDR3 spans 15 residues. Germline lookup yields CDR1 SGDLS and CDR2 YYNGEE. The CDR3 nucleotides are TGTGCCAGCAGCCTCGGGGGTATAGAGAACACTGAAGCTTTCTTT. Translation: CASSLGGIENTEAFF.

This clone appeared a few times. The rearrangement links TRBV5-4 to TRBJ2-7; 7 nucleotides align to TRBD1. This CDR3 is 13 amino acids long. Losses at the gene ends were 6 bases for V and 4 bases for J; bases not matched to a gene: 7. CDR1 and CDR2 (germline): SGHNT, YYREEE (reference sequence). The CDR3 sequence is CASTRDRDYEQYF. For the CDR3, the DNA is TGTGCCAGCACCCGGGACAGAGATTACGAGCAGTACTTC.

V gene TRBV4-3 combines with J gene TRBJ2-3; 12 bases are shared with TRBD1. Germline CDR1 is LGHNA and CDR2 is YSLEER. V lost 0 bases, J lost 5 bases, and 12 bases stayed unmatched. The CDR3 sequence is 19 residues long. The CDR3 region is CASSQDLTFGDRGLDTQYF. As DNA, the CDR3 is TGCGCCAGCAGCCAAGATTTGACGTTCGGGGACAGGGGGCTAGATACGCAGTATTTT.

V usage is TRBV9 and J usage is TRBJ1-2, with 11 nucleotides matching TRBD1. CDR3 length: 16 residues. Germline values: CDR1 SGDLS, CDR2 YYNGEE. Germline trimming cut 3 bases from V and 6 bases from J; bases unmatched to any gene: 10. The CDR3 loop is CASSARTGGLSNGYTF. In nucleotides, the CDR3 is TGTGCCAGCAGCGCGCGGACAGGGGGCTTGAGTAATGGCTACACCTTC.

The chain has TRBV4-3 and TRBJ2-5, with a tentative D call TRBD2 (6 bases). The length of the CDR3 is 15 residues. Germline CDR1 reads LGHNA; CDR2 reads YSLEER. The ends were cut back, 5 bases at V and 1 base at J, with 14 bases in the middle. CDR3 DNA: TGCGCCAGCAGCATCCGACTAGGAGCCCAAGAGACCCAGTACTTC. Translating it yields CASSIRLGAQETQYF.